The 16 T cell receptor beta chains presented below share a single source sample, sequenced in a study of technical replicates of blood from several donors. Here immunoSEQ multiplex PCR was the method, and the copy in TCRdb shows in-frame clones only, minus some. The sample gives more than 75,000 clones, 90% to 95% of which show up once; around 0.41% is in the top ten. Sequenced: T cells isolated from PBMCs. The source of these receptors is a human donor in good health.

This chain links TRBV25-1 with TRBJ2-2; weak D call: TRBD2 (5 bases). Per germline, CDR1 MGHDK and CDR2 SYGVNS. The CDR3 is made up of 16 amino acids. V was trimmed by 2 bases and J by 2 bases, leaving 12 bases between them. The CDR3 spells CASSEQRGFNTGELFF. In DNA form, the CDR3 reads TGTGCCAGCAGTGAACAGAGAGGGTTTAACACCGGGGAGCTGTTTTTT.

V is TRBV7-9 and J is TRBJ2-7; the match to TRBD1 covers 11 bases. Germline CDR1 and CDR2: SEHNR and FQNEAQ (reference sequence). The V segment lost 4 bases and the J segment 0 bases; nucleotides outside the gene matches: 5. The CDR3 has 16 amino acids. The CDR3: CASSSGQGVYSYEQYF. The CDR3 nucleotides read TGTGCCAGCAGCTCGGGACAGGGGGTATACTCCTACGAGCAGTACTTC.

For the CDR3, the DNA is TGTGCCAGCAGTGCCGACAGGGCTTTATATAGCAATCAGCCCCAGCATTTT. Its translation is CASSADRALYSNQPQHF. The chain couples TRBV6-1 to TRBJ1-5; 7 bases are a match to TRBD1. The V segment lost 4 bases and the J segment 0 bases; nucleotides outside the gene matches: 9. This CDR3 is 17 amino acids long. Germline V CDR1 and CDR2: MNHNS, SASEGT.

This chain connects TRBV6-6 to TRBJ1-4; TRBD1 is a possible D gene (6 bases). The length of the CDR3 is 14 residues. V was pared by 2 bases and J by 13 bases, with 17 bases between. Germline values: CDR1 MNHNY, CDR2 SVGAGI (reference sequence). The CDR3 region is CASSYRGGLLGLFF. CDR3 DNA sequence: TGTGCCAGCAGTTACCGGGGGGGGCTCTTGGGACTGTTTTTT.

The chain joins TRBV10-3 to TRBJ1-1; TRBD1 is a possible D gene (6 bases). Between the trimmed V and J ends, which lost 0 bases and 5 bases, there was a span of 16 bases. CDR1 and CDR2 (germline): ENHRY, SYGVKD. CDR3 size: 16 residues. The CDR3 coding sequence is TGTGCCATCAGTGAGTCGATCCCAGGGGTCGGGACTGAAGCTTTCTTT. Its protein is CAISESIPGVGTEAFF.

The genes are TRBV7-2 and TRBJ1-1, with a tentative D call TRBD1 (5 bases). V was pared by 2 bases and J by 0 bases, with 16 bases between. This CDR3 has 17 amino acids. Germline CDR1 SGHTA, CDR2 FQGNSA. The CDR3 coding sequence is TGTGCCAGCAGCTTATCCCCGCGGGGGGGGATGAACACTGAAGCTTTCTTT. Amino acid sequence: CASSLSPRGGMNTEAFF.

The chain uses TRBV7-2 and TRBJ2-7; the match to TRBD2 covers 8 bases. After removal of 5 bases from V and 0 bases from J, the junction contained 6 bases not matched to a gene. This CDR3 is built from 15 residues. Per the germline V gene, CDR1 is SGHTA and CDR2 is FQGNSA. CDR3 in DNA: TGTGCCAGCAGCAGATTAGCGGGGCCCTCCTACGAGCAGTACTTC. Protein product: CASSRLAGPSYEQYF.

The DNA for the CDR3 is TGTGCCAGCAGTGAATATCTTCTTCCCTACGAGCAGTACTTC. It specifies CASSEYLLPYEQYF. The chain carries TRBV6-1 and TRBJ2-7; unclear D gene. This CDR3 contains 14 residues. Germline CDR1 reads MNHNS; CDR2 reads SASEGT. Between the trimmed V and J ends, which lost 2 bases and 2 bases, there was a span of 10 bases.

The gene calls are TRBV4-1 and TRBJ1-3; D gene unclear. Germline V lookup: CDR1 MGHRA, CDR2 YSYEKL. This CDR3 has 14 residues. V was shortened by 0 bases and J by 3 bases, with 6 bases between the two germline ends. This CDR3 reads CASSQEGYGNTIYF. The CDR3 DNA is TGCGCCAGCAGCCAAGAGGGCTATGGAAACACCATATATTTT.

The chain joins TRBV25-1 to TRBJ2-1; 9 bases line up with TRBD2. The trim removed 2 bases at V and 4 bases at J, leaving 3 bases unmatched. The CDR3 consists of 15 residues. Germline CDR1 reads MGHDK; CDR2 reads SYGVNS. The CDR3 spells CASSELAGPYNEQFF. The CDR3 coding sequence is TGTGCCAGCAGTGAACTAGCGGGACCTTACAATGAGCAGTTCTTC.

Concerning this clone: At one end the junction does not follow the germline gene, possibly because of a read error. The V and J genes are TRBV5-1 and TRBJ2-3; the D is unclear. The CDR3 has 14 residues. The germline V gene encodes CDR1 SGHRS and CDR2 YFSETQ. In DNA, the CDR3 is TGCGCCAGCAGCTTTACTATTGACCCCTATACCCCCTTTTTT. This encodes CASSFTIDPYTPFF.

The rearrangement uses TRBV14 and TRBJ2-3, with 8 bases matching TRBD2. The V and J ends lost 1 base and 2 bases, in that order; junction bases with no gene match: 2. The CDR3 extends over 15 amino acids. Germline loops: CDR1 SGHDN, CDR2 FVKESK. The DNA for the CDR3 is TGTGCCAGCAGCCAAGTAGCGGGGAACACAGATACGCAGTATTTT. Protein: CASSQVAGNTDTQYF.

Written as DNA, the CDR3 is TGCACCAGCAGCCAAGATCGATTCAGCGGGGAGGATTTCTACGAGCAGTACTTC. Its translation: CTSSQDRFSGEDFYEQYF. The chain is built from TRBV1 and TRBJ2-7; the table's D gene call, TRBD2, was not cross checked with the DNA. TRBV1 counts as a pseudogene. The CDR3 loop spans 18 amino acids.

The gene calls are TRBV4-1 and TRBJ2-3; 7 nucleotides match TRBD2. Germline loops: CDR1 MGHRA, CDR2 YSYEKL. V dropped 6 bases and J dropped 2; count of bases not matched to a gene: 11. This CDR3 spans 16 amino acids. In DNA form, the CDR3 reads TGCGCCAGCAGTCGTACGGGGACTACCACCACAGATACGCAGTATTTT. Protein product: CASSRTGTTTTDTQYF.

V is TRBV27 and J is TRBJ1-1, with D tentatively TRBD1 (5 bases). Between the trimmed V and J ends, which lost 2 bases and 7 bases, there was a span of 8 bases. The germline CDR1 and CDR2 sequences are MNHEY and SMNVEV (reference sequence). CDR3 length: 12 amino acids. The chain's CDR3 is CASSLRGGEAFF. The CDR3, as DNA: TGTGCCAGCAGTTTACGGGGGGGTGAAGCTTTCTTT.

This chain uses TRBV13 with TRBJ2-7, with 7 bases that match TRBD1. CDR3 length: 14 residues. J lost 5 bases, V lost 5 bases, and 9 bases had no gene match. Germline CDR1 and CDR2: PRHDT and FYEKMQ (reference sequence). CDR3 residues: CASSMSGTDDEQYF. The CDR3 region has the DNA TGTGCCAGCAGCATGTCCGGGACAGATGACGAGCAGTACTTC. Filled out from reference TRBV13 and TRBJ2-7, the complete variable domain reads AAGVIQSPRHLIKEKRETATLKCYPIPRHDTVYWYQQGPGQDPQFLISFYEKMQSDKGSIPDRFSAQQFSDYHSELNMSSLELGDSALYFCASSMSGTDDEQYFGPGTRLTVT.